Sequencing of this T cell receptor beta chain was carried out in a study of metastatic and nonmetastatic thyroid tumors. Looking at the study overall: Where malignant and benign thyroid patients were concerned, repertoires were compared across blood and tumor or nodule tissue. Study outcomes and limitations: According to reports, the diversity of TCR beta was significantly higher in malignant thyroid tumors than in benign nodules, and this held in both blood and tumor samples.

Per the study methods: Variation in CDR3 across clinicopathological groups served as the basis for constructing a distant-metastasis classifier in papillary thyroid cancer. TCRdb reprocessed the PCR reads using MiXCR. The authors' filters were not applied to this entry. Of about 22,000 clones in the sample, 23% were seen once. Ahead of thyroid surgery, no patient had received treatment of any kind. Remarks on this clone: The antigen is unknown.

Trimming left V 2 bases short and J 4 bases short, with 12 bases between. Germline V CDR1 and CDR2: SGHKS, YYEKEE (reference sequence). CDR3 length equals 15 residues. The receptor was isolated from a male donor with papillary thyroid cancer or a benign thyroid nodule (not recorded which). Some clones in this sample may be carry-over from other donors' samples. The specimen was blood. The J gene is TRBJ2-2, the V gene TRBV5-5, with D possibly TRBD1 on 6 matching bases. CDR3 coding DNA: TGTGCCAGCAGCTTAGGACAGAGGGTCACCGGGGAGCTGTTTTTT. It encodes CASSLGQRVTGELFF.